A single TCR beta chain is shown here with its context. Its matching antigen is unknown. This entry belongs to a study of glioma-infiltrating T cells after dendritic cell vaccination. Study background: At biweekly intervals, patients got three intradermal dendritic cell vaccine injections.

The PCR used 60 V beta and 13 J beta primers. The protocol was immunoSEQ multiplex PCR, while the TCRdb copy is restricted to in-frame clones and leaves out a portion. The sample yields some 100,000 clones, about 83% seen once. Study results and limitations: Survival was not directly related to TCR clonality in these patients.

The TCR originated in a human donor with glioblastoma. The sample here was blood, taken before dendritic cell vaccination.

The CDR3 DNA reads as TGTGCCAGCAGTTACTCGACTAGCGGGGGCTACGAGCAGTACTTC. Residues: CASSYSTSGGYEQYF. The chain carries TRBV6-6 and TRBJ2-7; 12 bases are shared with TRBD2. Looked up from germline, CDR1 is MNHNY and CDR2 is SVGAGI (reference sequence). The J segment lost 3 bases and the V segment lost 0 bases, leaving 0 bases of the junction unmatched. The CDR3 is made up of 15 amino acids.